This T cell receptor (beta chain) emerged from a study of blood T cell repertoires in COVID-19. About the research overall: The study drew acute and convalescent COVID-19 samples from the United States, Italy and Spain. The analysed material was cDNA or gDNA that came from T cells, B-cell-depleted T cells, or PBMCs.

The V gene's germline CDR1 is SGHRS and CDR2 YFSETQ. The ends lost 2 bases at V and 1 base at J; junction bases unmatched: 2. This CDR3 has 14 residues. How the authors handled the data: From reference gene primer amplification, estimates of nucleated cell counts were derived. The data were produced by immunoSEQ multiplex PCR, yet TCRdb's version contains in-frame clones alone and is incomplete. V and J calls and clone size are those listed in that table; D and trimming were worked out from the DNA. The table lists 90,000 to 120,000 clones, over 75% of them singletons, with approximately 29% in the top ten.

This receptor was taken from a woman at least 80 years old with acute or convalescent COVID-19. The J gene is TRBJ2-5, the V gene TRBV5-1; 7 nucleotides align to TRBD2. The sample consisted of peripheral blood. The CDR3 DNA follows: TGCGCCAGCAGCTTAGAGCGGGGCCAAGAGACCCAGTACTTC. Its protein is CASSLERGQETQYF.